The clone carrying this T cell receptor (beta chain) appeared a single time. This entry is derived from a study of blood T cell repertoires in COVID-19. At the level of the study: Samples of COVID-19 (acute and convalescent) were obtained from the United States, Italy and Spain. Sources were T cells, B-cell-depleted T cells, or PBMCs; the material itself was cDNA or gDNA.

Authors' data handling: From reference gene primer amplification, estimates of nucleated cell counts were derived. Some clones are missing from TCRdb's copy, which holds only in-frame ones; the method was immunoSEQ multiplex PCR. The V and J calls and clone size are taken from that table; D and trimming were inferred from the DNA. The repertoire includes about 150,000 clones, around 79% of them detected once, and roughly 1.7% sits in the top ten. This receptor was obtained from a man older than 75 with acute or convalescent COVID-19. The source material was peripheral blood.

CDR3 residues: CASSPQLAASTDTQYF. The CDR3 coding sequence is TGTGCCAGCAGCCCGCAACTAGCGGCTAGCACAGATACGCAGTATTTT. The chain joins TRBV7-6 to TRBJ2-3; TRBD2 agrees at 8 bases. Germline V gene lookup returns CDR1 SGHVS and CDR2 FNYEAQ. V shed 5 bases and J 0 bases; nucleotides not matched to a gene: 7. This CDR3 is 16 amino acids long. The complete variable domain, with remaining parts taken from reference TRBV7-6 and TRBJ2-3, reads GAGVSQSPRYKVTKRGQDVALRCDPISGHVSLYWYRQALGQGPEFLTYFNYEAQQDKSGLPNDRFSAERPEGSISTLTIQRTEQRDSAMYRCASSPQLAASTDTQYFGPGTRLTVL.